The T cell receptor (beta chain) under discussion was sequenced for a study of cytomegalovirus exposure and HLA in healthy donors. To note about this clone: No antigen is known for it.

Germline V lookup: CDR1 LNHNV, CDR2 YYDKDF (reference sequence). The CDR3 is 15 residues long. Trimming removed 5 bases from V and 6 bases from J, with 18 bases in between. Study-wide results and caveats: Most of the CMV-associated TCR beta chains (in a later analysis) appeared to be HLA-restricted. Presence/absence analyses rested on an assumption that sequencing depth was roughly uniform across donors.

Use of 60 Vbeta and 13 Jbeta primers characterized the PCR. Produced via immunoSEQ multiplex PCR; TCRdb's table is partial and in-frame only. The sample has more than 95,000 clones; roughly 79% are singletons. This chain uses TRBV15 with TRBJ2-3; D is perhaps TRBD2 (6 bases). The sample comprised PBMCs. The origin of this receptor is a man in his sixties in good health and CMV-seropositive. CDR3 sequence: CATSSSGVLLDTQYF. CDR3 sequence (DNA): TGTGCCACCAGCTCCTCGGGGGTTCTTCTGGATACGCAGTATTTT.